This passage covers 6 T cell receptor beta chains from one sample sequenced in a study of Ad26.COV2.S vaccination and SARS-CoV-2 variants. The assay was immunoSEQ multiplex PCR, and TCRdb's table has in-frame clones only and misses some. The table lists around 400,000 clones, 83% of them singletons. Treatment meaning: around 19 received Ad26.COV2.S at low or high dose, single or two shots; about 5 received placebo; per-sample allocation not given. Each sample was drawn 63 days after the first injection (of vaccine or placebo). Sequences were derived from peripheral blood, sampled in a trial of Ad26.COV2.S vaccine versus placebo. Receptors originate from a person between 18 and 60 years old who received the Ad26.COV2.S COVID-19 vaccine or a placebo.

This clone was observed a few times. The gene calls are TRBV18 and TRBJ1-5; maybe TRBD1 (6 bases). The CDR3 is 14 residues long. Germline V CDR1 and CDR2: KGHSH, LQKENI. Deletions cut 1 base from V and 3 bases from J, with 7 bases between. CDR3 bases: TGTGCCAGCTCACCACGGACAGACAATCAGCCCCAGCATTTT. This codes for CASSPRTDNQPQHF. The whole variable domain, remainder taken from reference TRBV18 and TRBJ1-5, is NAGVMQNPRHLVRRRGQEARLRCSPMKGHSHVYWYRQLPEEGLKFMVYLQKENIIDESGMPKERFSAEFPKEGPSILRIQQVVRGDSAAYFCASSPRTDNQPQHFGDGTRLSIL.

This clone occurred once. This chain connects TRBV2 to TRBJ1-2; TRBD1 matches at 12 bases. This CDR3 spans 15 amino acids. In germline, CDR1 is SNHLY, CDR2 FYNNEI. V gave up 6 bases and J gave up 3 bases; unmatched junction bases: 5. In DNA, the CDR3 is TGTGCCAGCAGGATGGGACAGGGGGCAGACTATGGCTACACCTTC. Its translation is CASRMGQGADYGYTF.

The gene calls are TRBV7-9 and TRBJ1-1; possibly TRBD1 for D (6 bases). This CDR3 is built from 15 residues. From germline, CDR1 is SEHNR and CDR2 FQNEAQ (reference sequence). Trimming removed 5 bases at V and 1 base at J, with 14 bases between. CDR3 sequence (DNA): TGTGCCAGCAGCAGCCTACAGGGAGCGAACACTGAAGCTTTCTTT. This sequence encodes CASSSLQGANTEAFF.

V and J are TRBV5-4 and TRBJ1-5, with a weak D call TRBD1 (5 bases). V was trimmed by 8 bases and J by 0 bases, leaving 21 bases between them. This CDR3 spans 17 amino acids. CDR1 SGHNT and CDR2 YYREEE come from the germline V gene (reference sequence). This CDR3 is CARWDGARENSNQPQHF. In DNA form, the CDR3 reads TGTGCCAGATGGGACGGGGCTAGGGAAAATAGCAATCAGCCCCAGCATTTT.

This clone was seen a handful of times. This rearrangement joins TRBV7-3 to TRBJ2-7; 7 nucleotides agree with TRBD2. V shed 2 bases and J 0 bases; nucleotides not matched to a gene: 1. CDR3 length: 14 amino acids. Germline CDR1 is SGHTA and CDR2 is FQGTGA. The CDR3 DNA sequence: TGTGCCAGCAGCTTATCTAGCGGCTCCTACGAGCAGTACTTC. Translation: CASSLSSGSYEQYF.

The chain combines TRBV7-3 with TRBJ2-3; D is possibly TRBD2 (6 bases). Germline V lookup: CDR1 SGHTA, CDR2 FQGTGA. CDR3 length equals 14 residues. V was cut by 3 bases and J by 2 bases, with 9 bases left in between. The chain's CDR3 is CASSLGLTTDTQYF. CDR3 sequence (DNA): TGTGCCAGCAGCTTGGGACTTACCACAGATACGCAGTATTTT.